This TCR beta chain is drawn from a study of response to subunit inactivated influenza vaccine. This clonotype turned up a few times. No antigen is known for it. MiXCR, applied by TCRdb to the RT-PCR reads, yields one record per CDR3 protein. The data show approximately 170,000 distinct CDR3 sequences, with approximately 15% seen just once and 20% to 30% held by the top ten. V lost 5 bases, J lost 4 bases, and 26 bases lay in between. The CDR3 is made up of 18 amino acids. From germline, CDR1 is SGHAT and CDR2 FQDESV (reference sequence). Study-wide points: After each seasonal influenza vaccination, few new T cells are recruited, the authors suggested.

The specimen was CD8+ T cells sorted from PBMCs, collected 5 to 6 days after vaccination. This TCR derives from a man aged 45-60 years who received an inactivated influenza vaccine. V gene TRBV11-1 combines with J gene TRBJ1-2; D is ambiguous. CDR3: CASSPFSAGDRTRYGYTF. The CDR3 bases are TGTGCCAGCAGCCCCTTCTCCGCCGGTGACCGAACACGCTATGGCTACACCTTC.